The present T cell receptor beta chain was sequenced within a study of T cell repertoires in cytomegalovirus infection. TCRdb fed the reads into MiXCR, producing one record per CDR3 protein. The top ten clones hold under 20% of a sample with approximately 500,000 distinct CDR3 sequences, roughly a third of them seen once. Germline CDR1 is MNHEY and CDR2 is SVGEGT. Trimming stripped 6 bases from V and 6 bases from J, with 16 bases between. The CDR3 loop spans 14 amino acids. Worth noting for this clonotype: Its antigen is currently unknown.

Study-wide results and limits: The cumulative frequency of public TCR beta families identified carriers of CMV plus the relevant HLA.

The genes are TRBV6-2 or TRBV6-3 and TRBJ2-3; D gene uncertain. The sequencing used cultured PBMCs, collected from culture after CMV antigen stimulation. The TCR comes from a human donor in good health (CMV status not recorded). Some clones in this sample may be carry-over from other donors' samples. DNA of the CDR3: TGTGCCAGCAGCTACGTTAAAGCCCTGGATACGCAGTATTTT. This translates into CASSYVKALDTQYF.